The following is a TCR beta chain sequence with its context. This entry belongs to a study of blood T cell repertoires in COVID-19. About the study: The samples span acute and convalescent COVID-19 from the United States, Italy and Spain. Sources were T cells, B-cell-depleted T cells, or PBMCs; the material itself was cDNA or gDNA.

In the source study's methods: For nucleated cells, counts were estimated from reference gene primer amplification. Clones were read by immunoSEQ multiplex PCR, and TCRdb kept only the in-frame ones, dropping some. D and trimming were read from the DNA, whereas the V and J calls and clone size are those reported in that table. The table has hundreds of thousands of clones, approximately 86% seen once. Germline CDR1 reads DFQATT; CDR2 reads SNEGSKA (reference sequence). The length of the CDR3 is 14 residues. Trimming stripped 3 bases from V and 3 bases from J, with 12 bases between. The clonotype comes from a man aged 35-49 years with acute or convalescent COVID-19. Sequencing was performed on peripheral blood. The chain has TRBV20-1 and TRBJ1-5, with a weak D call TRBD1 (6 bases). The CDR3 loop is CSASGTGTNQPQHF. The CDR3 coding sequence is TGCAGTGCTAGTGGCACAGGGACCAATCAGCCCCAGCATTTT.